One and the same sample provided the 17 T cell receptor beta chains below, sequenced in a study of CD8 T cells in cerebrospinal fluid in Alzheimer's disease. TCRdb re-analyzed the 10x single-cell sequencing reads; it lists each CDR3 protein once, without DNA. The sample table sets out about 240 distinct CDR3 sequences. The specimen sequenced was cerebrospinal fluid. These receptor sequences come from a human donor in good health.

Considering frequency, this clonotype is hyperexpanded. This chain links TRBV4-2 with TRBJ2-2; the D gene TCRdb calls, TRBD1, cannot be checked with no DNA. The length of the CDR3 is 16 residues. Germline V gene lookup returns CDR1 LGHNA and CDR2 YNFKEQ. CDR3 protein: CASSQEPGTNTGELFF.

According to its frequency, this clonotype is hyperexpanded. V usage is TRBV4-3 and J usage is TRBJ2-3. This CDR3 has 14 amino acids. The germline gives CDR1 LGHNA, CDR2 YSLEER. The CDR3 spells CASSPGGERDTQYF.

The rearrangement links TRBV28 to TRBJ2-3; checking the TCRdb D call of TRBD1 is not possible without DNA. Germline CDR1 is MDHEN and CDR2 is SYDVKM. This CDR3 has 13 residues. CDR3 residues: CASSLSPGNTQYF. The whole variable domain, remainder taken from reference TRBV28 and TRBJ2-3, is DVKVTQSSRYLVKRTGEKVFLECVQDMDHENMFWYRQDPGLGLRLIYFSYDVKMKEKGDIPEGYSVSREKKERFSLILESASTNQTSMYLCASSLSPGNTQYFGPGTRLTVL.

This clonotype is classed as medium-sized by frequency. This rearrangement joins TRBV4-1 to TRBJ1-6; the D call from TCRdb, TRBD1, cannot be confirmed without DNA. Germline assignment: CDR1 MGHRA and CDR2 YSYEKL. This CDR3 is built from 16 residues. The CDR3 reads CASSQTTGTENSPLHF.

In terms of frequency, this clonotype is large. This chain joins TRBV3-1 and TRBJ2-1; TCRdb's assignment of TRBD2 cannot be checked, as there is no DNA. This CDR3 region has 19 residues. From germline, CDR1 is LGHDT and CDR2 YNNKEL (reference sequence). The chain's CDR3 is CASSQDPRTSGGAGGEQFF.

In terms of frequency, this clonotype is large (0.1 to 1%). The CDR3 protein is CSGLRGTGDNQPQHF. This rearrangement joins TRBV20-1 to TRBJ1-5; TCRdb's D gene call, TRBD1, goes unchecked for lack of DNA. The CDR3 has 15 amino acids. Germline lookup yields CDR1 DFQATT and CDR2 SNEGSKA (reference sequence).

Measured by frequency, this clonotype is large (0.1 to 1%). The chain combines TRBV4-2 with TRBJ2-1; TCRdb returns TRBD1, unconfirmable since there is no DNA. The V gene's germline CDR1 is LGHNA and CDR2 YNFKEQ. The CDR3 length is 16 residues. CDR3 amino acids: CASSQVIGTGGNEQFF.

By frequency, this clonotype registers medium-sized. The V and J genes are TRBV6-1 and TRBJ2-7; with no DNA, the TCRdb D assignment of TRBD1 cannot be verified. Germline V gene sequence: CDR1 MNHNS, CDR2 SASEGT. The CDR3 covers 12 residues. CDR3 sequence: CASSLRAYEQYF.

By frequency, this clonotype is medium-sized (0.01 to 0.1%). The rearrangement links TRBV19 to TRBJ2-3. Germline V gives CDR1 LNHDA, CDR2 SQIVND (reference sequence). CDR3 length equals 14 residues. CDR3 sequence reads: CASSMSRTRDTQYF.

Measured by frequency, this clonotype is hyperexpanded. This chain joins TRBV7-9 and TRBJ1-5; TCRdb lists TRBD1, though no DNA is available to test this call. The CDR3 has 15 amino acids. Germline values: CDR1 SEHNR, CDR2 FQNEAQ (reference sequence). The CDR3 is CASSTTAAGNQPQHF.

The rearrangement links TRBV5-1 to TRBJ2-5. Germline-derived CDR1 and CDR2 are SGHRS and YFSETQ. There are 13 residues in the CDR3. The CDR3 sequence: CASSSGPQETQYF.

By frequency, this clonotype registers large. Here the CDR3 reads CASSQDGRGDQNIQYF. The chain joins TRBV4-2 to TRBJ2-4; as DNA is missing, the TRBD1 call by TCRdb cannot be tested. This CDR3 comprises 16 residues. CDR1 and CDR2 (germline): LGHNA, YNFKEQ.

This clonotype is called large based on its frequency. The chain combines TRBV5-1 with TRBJ2-2; checking the TCRdb D call of TRBD1 is not possible without DNA. The CDR3 runs to 12 residues. Germline CDR1 reads SGHRS; CDR2 reads YFSETQ. This chain's CDR3 is CASSSAGGELFF. Full variable domain (remainder filled in from reference TRBV5-1 and TRBJ2-2): KAGVTQTPRYLIKTRGQQVTLSCSPISGHRSVSWYQQTPGQGLQFLFEYFSETQRNKGNFPGRFSGRQFSNSRSEMNVSTLELGDSALYLCASSSAGGELFFGEGSRLTVL.

This clonotype is deemed medium-sized by its frequency. The chain employs TRBV7-9 and TRBJ2-6; TCRdb picks TRBD1, but there is no DNA to check that call. Germline V lookup: CDR1 SEHNR, CDR2 FQNEAQ (reference sequence). The CDR3 totals 20 residues. CDR3 loop: CASSARRGAIQDSGANVLTF.

This clonotype shows up as medium-sized (0.01 to 0.1%) by frequency. CDR3 sequence: CASSFRGNPTLNTEAFF. This chain joins TRBV11-1 and TRBJ1-1. The CDR3 runs to 17 residues. Germline CDR1 reads SGHAT; CDR2 reads FQDESV (reference sequence).

Measured by frequency, this clonotype is large (0.1 to 1%). The genes are TRBV10-1 and TRBJ2-3. The CDR3 is made up of 12 amino acids. From germline, CDR1 is WNHNN and CDR2 SYGVQD (reference sequence). The CDR3 here is CATSSGPDTQYF.

In terms of frequency, this clonotype is medium-sized. The V and J genes are TRBV2 and TRBJ2-3; TCRdb picks TRBD1, but there is no DNA to check that call. Germline CDR1 reads SNHLY; CDR2 reads FYNNEI. The CDR3 loop spans 15 amino acids. The CDR3 spells CASSARQGGTDTQYF.